These 32 T cell receptor beta chains share one sample of origin, sequenced in a study of identical twins. One entry per CDR3 protein, called by TCRdb with MiXCR from the 5' RACE reads. The sample has about 720,000 distinct CDR3 sequences, 15% to 20% seen once; the top ten hold around 13%. These data were likewise used in another study, on T cells expressing NK-cell markers.

Sequencing used PBMCs. Receptor source: a woman younger than 30 in good health.

This chain joins TRBV27 and TRBJ1-1; D gene ambiguous. Germline V gene data show CDR1 as MNHEY and CDR2 as SMNVEV (reference sequence). Trimming cost V 6 bases and J 4 bases, with 6 bases left between them. This CDR3 spans 11 amino acids. The CDR3 sequence is CASRRSTEAFF. The CDR3 DNA follows: TGTGCCAGCAGGAGAAGCACTGAAGCTTTCTTT.

This clonotype was observed a handful of times. The DNA for the CDR3 is TGCAGCGTTGGGGAAACTGGAGGCTACACCTTC. Encoded protein: CSVGETGGYTF. The rearrangement uses TRBV29-1 and TRBJ1-2; no reliable D call. The length of the CDR3 is 11 residues. CDR1 is SQVTM and CDR2 is ANQGSEA in the germline V gene. V lost 4 bases to trimming and J lost 8 bases, with 11 bases between them.

The V gene is TRBV20-1, the J gene TRBJ2-7; perhaps TRBD1 as D (6 bases). This CDR3 is built from 19 residues. Germline CDR1 reads DFQATT; CDR2 reads SNEGSKA (reference sequence). The ends were cut back, 1 base at V and 2 bases at J, with 27 bases in the middle. CDR3 sequence reads: CSARGLRTSQGETPYEQYF. The CDR3 coding sequence is TGCAGTGCTAGAGGCCTTCGGACCTCACAGGGTGAGACCCCCTACGAGCAGTACTTC.

The V call is TRBV7-9, the J call TRBJ1-1; unclear D gene. Trimming shortened V by 1 base and J by 9 bases, and 12 bases separated the two germline ends. This CDR3 comprises 13 residues. Germline loops: CDR1 SEHNR, CDR2 FQNEAQ (reference sequence). The CDR3 bases are TGTGCCAGCAGCTTAGTGGTCGGGCAGCAAGCTTTCTTT. This codes for CASSLVVGQQAFF.

This clonotype came up a few times. The V and J genes are TRBV13 and TRBJ2-3; maybe TRBD2 (6 bases). The CDR3 spans 17 residues. Germline lookup yields CDR1 PRHDT and CDR2 FYEKMQ (reference sequence). Trimming cost V 4 bases and J 0 bases, with 17 bases left between them. CDR3: CASSSRGAGTSTDTQYF. The CDR3 nucleotides read TGTGCCAGCAGCTCACGTGGAGCGGGCACTAGCACAGATACGCAGTATTTT.

The chain is built from TRBV25-1 and TRBJ1-1; 9 bases align to TRBD1. CDR1 and CDR2 (germline): MGHDK, SYGVNS. The length of the CDR3 is 16 residues. V shed 6 bases, J shed 2 bases, and the junction held 10 bases outside the gene matches. The CDR3 region is CASSATPGQGNTEAFF. DNA for the CDR3: TGTGCCAGCAGCGCAACACCGGGACAGGGAAACACTGAAGCTTTCTTT. The complete variable domain, with remaining parts taken from reference TRBV25-1 and TRBJ1-1, reads EADIYQTPRYLVIGTGKKITLECSQTMGHDKMYWYQQDPGMELHLIHYSYGVNSTEKGDLSSESTVSRIRTEHFPLTLESARPSHTSQYLCASSATPGQGNTEAFFGQGTRLTVV.

In its sample, this clonotype was seen a few times. The V gene is TRBV29-1, the J gene TRBJ1-1; weak D call: TRBD1 (5 bases). Trimming took off 3 bases at V and 11 bases at J, with 10 bases between the two ends. This CDR3 is built from 10 residues. The germline V gene encodes CDR1 SQVTM and CDR2 ANQGSEA. The CDR3 bases are TGCAGCGTTGACGGGGGTGGTGCTTTCTTT. It encodes CSVDGGGAFF.

The chain's CDR3 is CATRTGTGGKETQYF. CDR3 bases: TGTGCCACCAGAACCGGGACAGGGGGCAAAGAGACCCAGTACTTC. The V gene is TRBV10-3, the J gene TRBJ2-5; 12 bases match TRBD1. The V segment lost 10 bases and the J segment 3 bases; nucleotides outside the gene matches: 9. This CDR3 has 15 residues. Germline CDR1 ENHRY, CDR2 SYGVKD.

V and J are TRBV12-3 or TRBV12-4 and TRBJ1-2; no clear D gene. With 0 bases removed from V and 7 bases from J, the gap between germline ends came to 12 bases. This CDR3 spans 14 amino acids. As DNA, the CDR3 is TGTGCCAGCAGTTTAGCGGTTGCACCGGGTGGCTACACCTTC. Translation: CASSLAVAPGGYTF.

The DNA for the CDR3 is TGTGCCAGCAGCTTGACCCAAAGGGAGACCCAGTACTTC. This encodes CASSLTQRETQYF. The V call is TRBV5-5, the J call TRBJ2-5, with D unclear. Trimming pared 1 base from V and 5 bases from J, leaving 9 bases between. The CDR3 loop spans 13 amino acids. The germline V gene has CDR1 SGHKS and CDR2 YYEKEE (reference sequence).

This clonotype turned up a few times. The CDR3 sequence is CASSSGTSGVTDTQYF. CDR3 in DNA: TGCGCCAGCAGCTCCGGGACTAGCGGGGTCACAGATACGCAGTATTTT. The chain combines TRBV5-1 with TRBJ2-3, with 13 bases matching TRBD2. V trimming: 3 bases; J trimming: 2 bases; junction bases outside the gene matches: 3. CDR3 length: 16 amino acids. The V gene's germline CDR1 is SGHRS and CDR2 YFSETQ.

This clonotype was counted many times. V gene TRBV12-3 or TRBV12-4 combines with J gene TRBJ1-2; tentative D call: TRBD1 (6 bases). Trimming pared 3 bases from V and 8 bases from J, leaving 10 bases between. This CDR3 is built from 12 residues. In DNA form, the CDR3 reads TGTGCCAGCAGTTTTACCAGGGGCGGCTACACCTTC. This translates into CASSFTRGGYTF.

The CDR3 DNA reads as TGCGCCAGCAGCTTGGGGCCGATGGAGACCCAGTACTTC. Translated, it gives CASSLGPMETQYF. The chain employs TRBV5-1 and TRBJ2-5, with D unclear. This CDR3 contains 13 residues. The V and J ends lost 0 bases and 5 bases respectively, with 8 bases between them. Germline V gene sequence: CDR1 SGHRS, CDR2 YFSETQ.

This clonotype was recorded at least ten times. This chain uses TRBV20-1 with TRBJ2-1; TRBD2 matches 7 bases. CDR3 length equals 14 residues. Losses at the gene ends were 6 bases for V and 3 bases for J; bases not matched to a gene: 8. Germline V gives CDR1 DFQATT, CDR2 SNEGSKA (reference sequence). The CDR3 DNA follows: TGCAGTGCCCTAACGGGAGGAATCTACAATGAGCAGTTCTTC. As protein: CSALTGGIYNEQFF.

A word on this clonotype: This may be a read error: a much more frequent sequence differs by one nucleotide. In DNA, the CDR3 is TGTGCCATCAGTTCGAGCGGCGAGCAGTACTTC. Translated, it gives CAISSSGEQYF. The rearrangement links TRBV12-3 or TRBV12-4 to TRBJ2-7; D perhaps matches TRBD2 (5 bases). CDR3 length: 11 amino acids.

This clonotype showed up many times. The genes are TRBV2 and TRBJ2-7, with a possible D match to TRBD2 (6 bases). V shed 3 bases and J shed 0 bases, with 12 bases lying between them. In germline, CDR1 is SNHLY, CDR2 FYNNEI. The CDR3 is made up of 15 amino acids. In nucleotides, the CDR3 is TGTGCCAGCAGTGATTGGTCGGACTACTCCTACGAGCAGTACTTC. It encodes CASSDWSDYSYEQYF.

There are a few counts of this clonotype. The chain uses TRBV6-2 or TRBV6-3 and TRBJ2-7; D perhaps matches TRBD2 (6 bases). Trimming removed 10 bases at V and 1 base at J, with 17 bases between. The CDR3 sequence is 14 residues long. CDR1 MNHEY and CDR2 SVGEGT come from the germline V gene. CDR3 sequence: CATVRASASYEQYF. The DNA of the CDR3 is TGTGCCACCGTCAGGGCTAGCGCGTCCTACGAGCAGTACTTC.

This clonotype was seen only a few times. The V gene is TRBV9, the J gene TRBJ2-3, with D perhaps matching TRBD2 (6 bases). The CDR3 extends over 16 amino acids. Germline-derived CDR1 and CDR2 are SGDLS and YYNGEE. V lost 4 bases to trimming and J lost 1 base, with 16 bases between them. CDR3 nucleotides: TGTGCCAGCAGCCACGGTGGAGGCGGGGGCACAGATACGCAGTATTTT. Its protein is CASSHGGGGGTDTQYF.

The chain links TRBV12-3 or TRBV12-4 to TRBJ2-7; D not resolved. This CDR3 has 13 amino acids. The V end was cut by 7 bases, the J end by 6 bases, with 16 bases between. The CDR3 sequence: CASTLGYQSEQYF. The CDR3 bases are TGTGCCAGCACCTTGGGCTACCAGTCCGAGCAGTACTTC.

V and J are TRBV6-2 or TRBV6-3 and TRBJ1-2; no definite D call. Trimming took off 0 bases at V and 4 bases at J, with 9 bases between the two ends. Germline-derived CDR1 and CDR2 are MNHEY and SVGEGT. The CDR3 is 14 amino acids. The chain's CDR3 is CASSYSSASYGYTF. CDR3 DNA sequence: TGTGCCAGCAGTTACTCTTCTGCCAGCTATGGCTACACCTTC.

Only a few counts were recorded for this clonotype. The V gene is TRBV29-1, the J gene TRBJ1-2; D not resolved. Germline V gene sequence: CDR1 SQVTM, CDR2 ANQGSEA. The CDR3 is made up of 12 amino acids. The V gene lost 1 base and the J gene lost 5 bases, with 8 bases spanning the gap. In DNA, the CDR3 is TGCAGCGTTGAAGTGGCAGCGTATGGCTACACCTTC. This encodes CSVEVAAYGYTF.

CDR3 in DNA: TGTGCCAGCAGCGCCCGGGACAACCCTACATTGGATGAGCAGTTCTTC. Translation gives CASSARDNPTLDEQFF. The gene calls are TRBV9 and TRBJ2-1, with D possibly being TRBD1 (6 bases). This CDR3 region has 16 residues. Trimming shortened V by 3 bases and J by 8 bases, and 21 bases separated the two germline ends. Germline V gene data show CDR1 as SGDLS and CDR2 as YYNGEE.

Of note for this clonotype: Just one base apart from a much larger clone, this may be a read error. The J gene is TRBJ2-7, the V gene TRBV5-1; D is uncertain. Germline V gives CDR1 SGHRS, CDR2 YFSETQ. The CDR3 consists of 13 residues. In nucleotides, the CDR3 is TGCGCCAGCAGCTTCCCGGGTACCTACGAGCACTACTTC. This sequence encodes CASSFPGTYEHYF.

V gene TRBV12-3 or TRBV12-4 combines with J gene TRBJ1-2; perhaps TRBD1 as D (5 bases). Trimming took off 8 bases at V and 4 bases at J, with 14 bases between the two ends. There are 13 residues in the CDR3. CDR3 in DNA: TGTGCCAGCCGAAGGGGCGGGCGCTATGGCTACACCTTC. Its protein product is CASRRGGRYGYTF.

This clonotype was counted many times. J is TRBJ1-1 and V is TRBV12-3 or TRBV12-4; no firm D call. The CDR3 runs 13 residues. V gave up 1 base and J gave up 11 bases, with 14 bases separating them. The CDR3 sequence is CASSLGQVKMAFF. As DNA, the CDR3 is TGTGCCAGCAGTTTAGGTCAGGTAAAAATGGCTTTCTTT.

V gene TRBV7-9 combines with J gene TRBJ1-3; D is unresolved. The CDR3 extends over 15 amino acids. V lost 8 bases, J lost 4 bases, and 18 bases lay in between. Germline assignment: CDR1 SEHNR and CDR2 FQNEAQ (reference sequence). The CDR3 DNA reads as TGTGCCAGCGCCCCATCCCGGACGGGAGGAAACACCATATATTTT. Translating it yields CASAPSRTGGNTIYF.

The V call is TRBV12-3 or TRBV12-4, the J call TRBJ1-6; TRBD1 is a possible D gene (5 bases). CDR3 length: 15 residues. The V end lost 5 bases, the J end lost 6 bases, and 14 bases lay between the germline ends. This CDR3 reads CASSPRLGGNSPLHF. The CDR3 DNA follows: TGTGCCAGCAGTCCCCGATTGGGGGGTAATTCACCCCTCCACTTT.

The chain carries TRBV6-2 or TRBV6-3 and TRBJ2-5; D gene uncertain. V lost 3 bases and J 2 bases, leaving 7 bases between the germline ends. From germline, CDR1 is MNHEY and CDR2 SVGEGT. This CDR3 is built from 13 residues. In DNA, the CDR3 is TGTGCCAGCAGTTATAGGCGGCAAGAGACCCAGTACTTC. Protein product: CASSYRRQETQYF.

This sequence joins TRBV10-3 and TRBJ1-1; weak D call: TRBD1 (6 bases). The germline V gene encodes CDR1 ENHRY and CDR2 SYGVKD. The CDR3 covers 11 residues. Trimming took off 9 bases at V and 8 bases at J, with 13 bases between the two ends. The CDR3 loop reads CAITQGLEAFF. The DNA for the CDR3 is TGTGCCATAACACAGGGTTTGGAAGCTTTCTTT.

This clonotype showed up just a few times. The CDR3, as DNA: TGTGCCAGCAGTTCGGCGACTAGGGGGGTGACCCAGTACTTC. It is translated as CASSSATRGVTQYF. The chain joins TRBV6-5 to TRBJ2-5, with D perhaps given as TRBD1 or TRBD2 (6 bases each). Germline lookup yields CDR1 MNHEY and CDR2 SVGAGI. V was clipped by 4 bases and J by 7 bases, with 16 bases between them. The CDR3 totals 14 residues.

This clonotype was recorded at least ten times. The genes are TRBV7-9 and TRBJ2-3; weak D call: TRBD2 (6 bases). Germline CDR1 and CDR2: SEHNR and FQNEAQ (reference sequence). The CDR3 is 16 amino acids. V was cut by 5 bases and J by 7 bases, with 22 bases left in between. CDR3 amino acids: CASSLLLAQLGNTQYF. CDR3 sequence (DNA): TGTGCCAGCAGCCTACTACTAGCCCAGCTTGGAAATACGCAGTATTTT.

The sample holds many counts of this clonotype. J is TRBJ1-1 and V is TRBV12-3 or TRBV12-4; D not certain. Deletions cut 1 base from V and 0 bases from J, with 3 bases between. CDR3 length equals 13 residues. DNA for the CDR3: TGTGCCAGCAGTTTAGGGATGAACACTGAAGCTTTCTTT. Its translation: CASSLGMNTEAFF.